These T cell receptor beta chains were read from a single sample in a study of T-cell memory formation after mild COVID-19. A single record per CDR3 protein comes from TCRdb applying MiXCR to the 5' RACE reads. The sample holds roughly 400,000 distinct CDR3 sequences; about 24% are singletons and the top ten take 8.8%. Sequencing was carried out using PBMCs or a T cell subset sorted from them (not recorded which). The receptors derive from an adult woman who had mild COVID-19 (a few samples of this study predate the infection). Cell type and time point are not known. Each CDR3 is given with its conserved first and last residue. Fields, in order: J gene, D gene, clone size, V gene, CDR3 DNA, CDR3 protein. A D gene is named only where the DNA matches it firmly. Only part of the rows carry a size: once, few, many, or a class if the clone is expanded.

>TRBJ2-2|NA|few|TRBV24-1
TGTGCCACCAGTGATTTGCAGGGTAACACCGGGGAGCTGTTTTTT
CATSDLQGNTGELFF
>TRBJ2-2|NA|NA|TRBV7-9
TGTGCCAGCAGCTTCAGACAGGAGGGCACCGGGGAGCTGTTTTTT
CASSFRQEGTGELFF
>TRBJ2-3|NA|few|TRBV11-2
TGTGCCAGCAGCCAGGCCGGGGGCTCAGATACGCAGTATTTT
CASSQAGGSDTQYF
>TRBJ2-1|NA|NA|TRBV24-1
TGTGCCACCAGTGATTTGGCGGGAACCGACAATGAGCAGTTCTTC
CATSDLAGTDNEQFF
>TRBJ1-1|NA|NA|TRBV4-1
TGCGCCAGCAGCCCTTCGGCTGGGCGAAACACTGAAGCTTTCTTT
CASSPSAGRNTEAFF
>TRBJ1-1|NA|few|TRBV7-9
TGTGCCAGCAGCCCCCCCACGGGGAACACTGAAGCTTTCTTT
CASSPPTGNTEAFF
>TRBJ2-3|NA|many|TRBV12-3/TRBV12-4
TGTGCCAGCAGTACGACAGGTGCAGATACGCAGTATTTT
CASSTTGADTQYF
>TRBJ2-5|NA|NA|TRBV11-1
TGTGCCAGCAGAGGTGATACAGGGACCCAGTACTTC
CASRGDTGTQYF
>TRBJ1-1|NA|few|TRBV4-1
TGCGCCAGCAGCCAAGATGAGGGGCTGAACACTGAAGCTTTCTTT
CASSQDEGLNTEAFF
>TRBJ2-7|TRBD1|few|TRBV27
TGTGCCAGCAGTTTCACTGGGACAGGGGGGGAGCAGTACTTC
CASSFTGTGGEQYF
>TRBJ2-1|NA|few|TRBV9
TGTTCCAGCAGCGGTACCCCGGGCGATGAGCAGTTCTTC
CSSSGTPGDEQFF
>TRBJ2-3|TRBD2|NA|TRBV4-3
TGCGCCAGCAGCCTAGGACTAGCGGGGATAGATACGCAGTATTTT
CASSLGLAGIDTQYF
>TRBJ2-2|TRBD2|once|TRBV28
TGTGCCAGCAGTTTGGACTTGTGGGGACTAGCCATCAACACCGGGGAGCTGTTTTTT
CASSLDLWGLAINTGELFF
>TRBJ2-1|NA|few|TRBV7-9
TGTGCCAGCAGCTTAGTAGGCAGCACCTTGGATGAGCAGTTCTTC
CASSLVGSTLDEQFF
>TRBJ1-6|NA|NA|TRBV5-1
TGCGCCAGCAGCTTGGGGCCTGGGCATTCACCCCTCCACTTT
CASSLGPGHSPLHF
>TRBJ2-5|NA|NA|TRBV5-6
TGTGCCAGCAGCTTGATAGGGCGACAAGAGACCCAGTACTTC
CASSLIGRQETQYF
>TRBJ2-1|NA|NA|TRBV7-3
TGTGCCAGCAGCTTAAGGGCTTCAGCCAGCCGGTCCTACAATGAGCAGTTCTTC
CASSLRASASRSYNEQFF
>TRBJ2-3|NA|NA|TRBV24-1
TGTGCCACCAGTGACATTTTAGATACGCAGTATTTT
CATSDILDTQYF
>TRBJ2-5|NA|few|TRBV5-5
TGTGCCAGCAGCTTCTTCGCGACACAAGAGACCCAGTACTTC
CASSFFATQETQYF
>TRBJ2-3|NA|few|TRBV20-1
TGCAGTGCTAGAGGGACTCCTGCTGATACGCAGTATTTT
CSARGTPADTQYF
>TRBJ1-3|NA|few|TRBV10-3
TGTGCCATCAGTGGGAACGGAAACACCATATATTTT
CAISGNGNTIYF
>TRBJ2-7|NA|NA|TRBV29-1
TGCAGCGTTGAAGATAACAGCCTCTACGAGCAGTACTTC
CSVEDNSLYEQYF
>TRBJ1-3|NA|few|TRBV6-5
TGTGCCAGCAGTTACGGTACCGGAAACTCTGGAAACACCATATATTTT
CASSYGTGNSGNTIYF
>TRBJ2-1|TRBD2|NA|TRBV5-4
TGTGCCAGCTCTCTAGCGGCCATCAATGAGCAGTTCTTC
CASSLAAINEQFF
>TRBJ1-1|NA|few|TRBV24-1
TGTGCCACCAGTGACCACAGGTACACTGAAGCTTTCTTT
CATSDHRYTEAFF
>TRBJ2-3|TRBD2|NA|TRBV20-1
TGCAGTGCTAGAGATAAGACTAGCGGGAGGGCTACGCAGTATTTT
CSARDKTSGRATQYF
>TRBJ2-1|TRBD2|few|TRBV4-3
TGCGCCAGCAGCCAAGAGTGGGCGGGAGGAAATAATGAGCAGTTCTTC
CASSQEWAGGNNEQFF